These T cell receptor beta chains were read from a single sample in a study of response to subunit inactivated influenza vaccine. A single record per CDR3 protein comes from TCRdb applying MiXCR to the RT-PCR reads. The sample includes roughly 650,000 distinct CDR3 sequences, 14% of them seen just once. Sample: PBMCs from blood, taken roughly 15 days before vaccination. The receptors here all came from a man between 50 and 59 years old who received an inactivated influenza vaccine. Both conserved end residues are part of each CDR3. A D gene is named only where the DNA matches it firmly. Clone size appears in some rows only: once, few, many, or a class for an expanded clone.

TRBJ2-5 | TRBV6-5 | TRBD2 | NA | CASSYATSGGQETQYF | TGTGCCAGCAGTTACGCTACTAGCGGGGGCCAAGAGACCCAGTACTTC
TRBJ2-5 | TRBV9 | NA | many | CASSQLGGETQYF | TGTGCCAGCAGCCAACTAGGAGGGGAGACCCAGTACTTC
TRBJ2-1 | TRBV4-3 | TRBD2 | NA | CASSQNIGAGHGRTHEQFF | TGCGCCAGCAGCCAGAACATCGGAGCGGGGCATGGCCGTACCCATGAGCAGTTCTTC
TRBJ2-3 | TRBV7-9 | NA | NA | CASSPTDTEDTQYF | TGTGCCAGCAGCCCAACGGACACGGAAGATACGCAGTATTTT
TRBJ2-5 | TRBV10-3 | TRBD2 | NA | CAIRQGLAEETQYF | TGTGCCATCAGGCAGGGACTAGCTGAAGAGACCCAGTACTTC
TRBJ1-6 | TRBV4-2 | NA | NA | CASSQVAGDNSPLHF | TGTGCCAGCAGCCAAGTTGCAGGGGATAATTCACCCCTCCACTTT
TRBJ1-1 | TRBV14 | TRBD1 | NA | CASSQAPGGGTEAFF | TGTGCCAGCAGCCAAGCGCCAGGGGGTGGTACTGAAGCTTTCTTT
TRBJ2-5 | TRBV28 | TRBD1 | NA | CASRPPPGQGPQETQYF | TGTGCCAGCCGCCCTCCCCCGGGACAGGGGCCCCAAGAGACCCAGTACTTC
TRBJ2-7 | TRBV27 | TRBD2 | NA | CASSLSGLAGAAQYF | TGTGCCAGCAGTTTATCGGGGCTAGCGGGTGCGGCCCAGTACTTC
TRBJ1-3 | TRBV6-1 | NA | NA | CASSPTGSHTIYF | TGTGCCAGCAGCCCGACCGGGTCCCACACCATATATTTT
TRBJ1-2 | TRBV6-1 | NA | NA | CASSRGAQGYTF | TGTGCCAGCAGTAGGGGCGCACAGGGCTACACCTTC
TRBJ2-3 | TRBV20-1 | TRBD2 | few | CSARDHSSGGRTDTQYF | TGCAGTGCTAGAGATCATTCTAGCGGGGGTCGCACAGATACGCAGTATTTT
TRBJ2-2 | TRBV14 | TRBD2 | NA | CASSQIAGHTGELFF | TGTGCCAGCAGCCAGATAGCGGGGCACACCGGGGAGCTGTTTTTT
TRBJ2-3 | TRBV20-1 | NA | few | CSARSIAASSTDTQYF | TGCAGTGCTAGGTCAATAGCGGCTTCTAGCACAGATACGCAGTATTTT
TRBJ2-1 | TRBV9 | NA | many | CASSARVESYNEQFF | TGTGCCAGCAGCGCCCGCGTCGAATCCTACAATGAGCAGTTCTTC
TRBJ2-6 | TRBV10-1 | NA | NA | CASSESRAGLSPGANVLTF | TGCGCCAGCAGTGAGTCCAGGGCGGGATTAAGCCCTGGGGCCAACGTCCTGACTTTC
TRBJ2-5 | TRBV20-1 | NA | NA | CSARVAAAAGGQHLTRETQYF | TGCAGTGCTAGGGTAGCAGCGGCGGCTGGAGGACAACACCTCACACGGGAGACCCAGTACTTC
TRBJ2-5 | TRBV3-1 | NA | few | CASSPTDSGTQYF | TGTGCCAGCAGCCCTACGGACTCAGGGACCCAGTACTTC
TRBJ2-1 | TRBV27 | NA | NA | CASRPVLHDADEQFF | TGTGCCAGCAGGCCAGTCCTGCACGACGCAGATGAGCAGTTCTTC
TRBJ2-1 | TRBV6-5 | NA | NA | CASSPLGREQFF | TGTGCCAGCAGTCCGTTAGGGAGGGAGCAGTTCTTC
TRBJ1-6 | TRBV12-3/TRBV12-4 | NA | few | CASRLTTLSPLHF | TGTGCCAGCAGACTCACCACTTTATCACCCCTCCACTTT
TRBJ2-1 | TRBV11-3 | NA | few | CASSFGYREQFF | TGTGCCAGCAGCTTCGGCTACAGGGAGCAGTTCTTC
TRBJ1-5 | TRBV20-1 | NA | NA | CSASTGQSNQPQHF | TGCAGTGCTTCGACAGGTCAGAGCAATCAGCCCCAGCATTTT
TRBJ1-1 | TRBV5-6 | NA | many | CASSLISENTEAFF | TGTGCCAGCAGCTTGATCAGCGAGAACACTGAAGCTTTCTTT